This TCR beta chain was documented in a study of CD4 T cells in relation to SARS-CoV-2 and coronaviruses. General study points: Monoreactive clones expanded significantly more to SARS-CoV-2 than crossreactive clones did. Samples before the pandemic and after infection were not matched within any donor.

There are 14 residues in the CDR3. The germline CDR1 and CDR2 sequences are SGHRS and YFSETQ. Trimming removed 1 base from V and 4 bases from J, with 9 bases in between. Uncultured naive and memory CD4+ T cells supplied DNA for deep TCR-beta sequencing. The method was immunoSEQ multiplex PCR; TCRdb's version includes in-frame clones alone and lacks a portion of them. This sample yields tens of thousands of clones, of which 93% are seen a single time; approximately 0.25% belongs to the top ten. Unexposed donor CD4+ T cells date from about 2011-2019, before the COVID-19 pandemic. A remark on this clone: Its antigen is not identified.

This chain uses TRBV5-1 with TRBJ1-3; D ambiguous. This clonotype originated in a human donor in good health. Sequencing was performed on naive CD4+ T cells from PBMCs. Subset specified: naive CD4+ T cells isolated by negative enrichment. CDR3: CASSLSPGGNTIYF. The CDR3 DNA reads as TGCGCCAGCAGCTTGAGTCCGGGCGGAAACACCATATATTTT.